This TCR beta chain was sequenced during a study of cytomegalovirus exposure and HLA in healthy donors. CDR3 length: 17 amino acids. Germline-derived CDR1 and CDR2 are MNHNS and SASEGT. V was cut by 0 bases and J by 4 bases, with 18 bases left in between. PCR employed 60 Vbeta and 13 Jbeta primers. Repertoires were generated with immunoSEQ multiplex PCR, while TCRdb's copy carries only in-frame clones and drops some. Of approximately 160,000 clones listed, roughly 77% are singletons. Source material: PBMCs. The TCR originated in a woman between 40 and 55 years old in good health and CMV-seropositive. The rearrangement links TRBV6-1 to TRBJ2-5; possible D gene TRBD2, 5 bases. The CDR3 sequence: CASSEANSPRRLETQYF. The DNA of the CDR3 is TGTGCCAGCAGTGAAGCGAACTCTCCAAGGAGGCTAGAGACCCAGTACTTC.